Below, 15 T cell receptor beta chains from the same sample are listed, as sequenced in a study of T cell repertoires in cytomegalovirus infection. MiXCR, run by TCRdb on the reads, gives a single entry per CDR3 protein. Of 200,000 to 300,000 distinct CDR3 sequences in the sample, about 12% were seen once. The sample was PBMCs. These receptors were obtained from a human donor in good health (CMV status not recorded). Some clones in this sample may be carry-over from other donors' samples.

This clonotype occurred many times. The CDR3 region has the DNA TGTGCCAGCAGCTTAGCCTTTAATCGGGGCACAGATACGCAGTATTTT. Translation: CASSLAFNRGTDTQYF. The rearrangement joins TRBV7-2 to TRBJ2-3, with D unclear. Germline-derived CDR1 and CDR2 are SGHTA and FQGNSA. V lost 0 bases and J 1 base, leaving 11 bases between the germline ends. The CDR3 consists of 16 residues.

Notes on this clonotype: One end of the junction is discordant with germline, which a read error may explain. The chain has TRBV20-1 and TRBJ2-7; weak D call: TRBD2 (5 bases). This CDR3 is built from 14 residues. Germline V gives CDR1 DFQATT, CDR2 SNEGSKA (reference sequence). CDR3 nucleotides: TGCGGTGCTAGAGGGCCGGCGTCGTCCTACGAGCAGTACTTC. It translates to CGARGPASSYEQYF.

The rearrangement uses TRBV19 and TRBJ1-3; the D is unclear. The germline V and J ends were trimmed by 5 bases and 2 bases, with 7 bases remaining between them. The CDR3 runs to 13 residues. Germline values: CDR1 LNHDA, CDR2 SQIVND (reference sequence). CDR3 protein: CASSRAPGNTIYF. CDR3 in DNA: TGTGCCAGTAGTCGGGCGCCTGGAAACACCATATATTTT.

This chain links TRBV20-1 with TRBJ2-3, with 7 bases fitting TRBD2. V dropped 3 bases and J dropped 14; count of bases not matched to a gene: 11. CDR3 length: 12 amino acids. Per germline, CDR1 DFQATT and CDR2 SNEGSKA (reference sequence). The DNA for the CDR3 is TGCAGTGCTAGTAAGAGCGGCGGGAGTCTGTATTTT. It is translated as CSASKSGGSLYF.

Many counts were recorded for this clonotype. The rearrangement joins TRBV7-8 to TRBJ1-5; D not certain. V was trimmed by 1 base and J by 7 bases, leaving 8 bases between them. The CDR3 is 13 amino acids. Germline V lookup: CDR1 SGHVS, CDR2 FQNEAQ. CDR3 region: CASSLGPLQPQHF. The CDR3 nucleotides read TGTGCCAGCAGCTTAGGACCGCTCCAGCCCCAGCATTTT.

The table lists this clonotype with a few counts. The chain carries TRBV29-1 and TRBJ2-5; 12 nucleotides agree with TRBD2. The CDR3 extends over 13 amino acids. With V trimmed by 5 bases and J by 4 bases, 2 bases remained unmatched. Germline V gene lookup returns CDR1 SQVTM and CDR2 ANQGSEA. CDR3 region: CSVQTSGGETQYF. The CDR3 DNA follows: TGCAGCGTTCAGACTAGCGGGGGAGAGACCCAGTACTTC.

This clonotype has at least ten counts. The chain couples TRBV19 to TRBJ2-7; 7 bases agree with TRBD2. The CDR3 length is 13 residues. V lost 7 bases, J lost 6 bases, and 9 bases stayed unmatched. Germline-derived CDR1 and CDR2 are LNHDA and SQIVND (reference sequence). CDR3 sequence reads: CASTLSGGSEQYF. CDR3 DNA sequence: TGTGCCAGTACCCTCTCGGGGGGTAGCGAGCAGTACTTC.

This clonotype was recorded at least ten times. V is TRBV7-2 and J is TRBJ2-5; 10 positions agree with TRBD2. The CDR3 is 16 amino acids. Germline CDR1 and CDR2: SGHTA and FQGNSA. The J segment lost 4 bases and the V segment lost 0 bases, leaving 5 bases of the junction unmatched. CDR3 DNA: TGTGCCAGCAGCTTAGCGGCCAGCGGGGGGGCAGAGACCCAGTACTTC. This encodes CASSLAASGGAETQYF. Full variable domain (rest looked up from reference TRBV7-2 and TRBJ2-5): GAGVSQSPSNKVTEKGKDVELRCDPISGHTALYWYRQSLGQGLEFLIYFQGNSAPDKSGLPSDRFSAERTGGSVSTLTIQRTQQEDSAVYLCASSLAASGGAETQYFGPGTRLLVL.

As for this clonotype: This clone may be a read error of a much larger clone one base away. The rearrangement uses TRBV30 and TRBJ2-1; TRBD1 is a possible D gene (5 bases). The germline CDR1 and CDR2 sequences are GTSNPN and SVGIG (reference sequence). The CDR3 contains 14 residues. The CDR3 DNA follows: TGTGCCTGGAATGGGGCAGGATCCTACGATGAGCAGTTCTTC. Translated, it gives CAWNGAGSYDEQFF. Combining the CDR3 with reference TRBV30 and TRBJ2-1 gives the whole variable domain SQTIHQWPATLVQPVGSPLSLECTVEGTSNPNLYWYRQAAGRGLQLLFYSVGIGQISSEVPQNLSASRPQDRQFILSSKKLLLSDSGFYLCAWNGAGSYDEQFFGPGTRLTVL.

This clonotype has ten or more counts. The CDR3 DNA is TGTGCCACCAGCTCTACCCCCGCGGGGAACTATGGCTACACCTTC. Protein sequence: CATSSTPAGNYGYTF. The chain joins TRBV15 to TRBJ1-2; D remains ambiguous. This CDR3 region has 15 residues. Germline assignment: CDR1 LNHNV and CDR2 YYDKDF (reference sequence). V was cut by 5 bases and J by 2 bases, with 15 bases left in between.

The gene calls are TRBV14 and TRBJ1-1; a possible D gene is TRBD1 (5 bases). From germline, CDR1 is SGHDN and CDR2 FVKESK. This CDR3 has 13 residues. V was cut by 9 bases and J by 6 bases, with 17 bases left in between. In nucleotides, the CDR3 is TGTGCCAGTCAGACCACCCGAGGGGCTGAAGCTTTCTTT. Encoded protein: CASQTTRGAEAFF.

Ten or more counts support this clonotype. The J gene is TRBJ1-1, the V gene TRBV7-2; D call uncertain. The CDR3 runs 14 residues. Germline V gene data show CDR1 as SGHTA and CDR2 as FQGNSA. V was clipped by 3 bases and J by 5 bases, with 13 bases between them. The CDR3 DNA follows: TGTGCCAGCAGCTTGGCGATTTCCGGGACTGAAGCTTTCTTT. Amino acids: CASSLAISGTEAFF.

This clonotype was counted a few times. The CDR3 sequence: CASSDPGKPQHF. CDR3 nucleotides: TGTGCCAGCAGTGACCCAGGCAAGCCCCAGCATTTT. The chain uses TRBV2 and TRBJ1-5; D is uncertain. Trimming shortened V by 3 bases and J by 8 bases, and 8 bases separated the two germline ends. The CDR3 contains 12 residues. CDR1 and CDR2 (germline): SNHLY, FYNNEI.

The rearrangement links TRBV27 to TRBJ1-5; TRBD1 matches at 7 bases. Germline CDR1 reads MNHEY; CDR2 reads SMNVEV (reference sequence). The CDR3 sequence is 14 residues long. Trimming took 5 bases from V and 5 from J; bases not matched to a gene: 6. CDR3 sequence reads: CASSSGQVDQPQHF. The CDR3 region has the DNA TGTGCCAGCAGTAGTGGACAGGTCGATCAGCCCCAGCATTTT.

This clonotype was seen at least ten times. This rearrangement joins TRBV7-2 to TRBJ1-2, with TRBD1 identical over 9 bases. Germline V gives CDR1 SGHTA, CDR2 FQGNSA. J gave up 1 base and V 5 bases, and 5 bases lay outside the gene matches. The CDR3 runs to 15 residues. The CDR3 spells CASSPRTGDNYGYTF. The CDR3 bases are TGTGCCAGCAGCCCACGGACAGGGGATAACTATGGCTACACCTTC.